This TCR beta chain came from a study of blood T cell repertoires in COVID-19. The CDR3 length is 17 residues. In germline, CDR1 is MGHRA, CDR2 YSYEKL. Sequenced by immunoSEQ multiplex PCR; TCRdb stores in-frame clones only, minus some. Here the sample spans about 160,000 clones, roughly 80% being singletons. As for this clone: The junction shows a germline mismatch at one end, possibly a read error. The sample holds other DNA sequences that translate to the same CDR3.

The receptor was isolated from a man aged 55 to 70 with acute or convalescent COVID-19. The specimen sequenced was peripheral blood. The V and J genes are TRBV4-1 and TRBJ2-4, with a weak D call TRBD1 (5 bases). CDR3 DNA sequence: TGCGCCAGCAGCCAAGGGGCACCAACAGGCCGCAGAAACATTCAATACTTC. It is translated as CASSQGAPTGRRNIQYF.